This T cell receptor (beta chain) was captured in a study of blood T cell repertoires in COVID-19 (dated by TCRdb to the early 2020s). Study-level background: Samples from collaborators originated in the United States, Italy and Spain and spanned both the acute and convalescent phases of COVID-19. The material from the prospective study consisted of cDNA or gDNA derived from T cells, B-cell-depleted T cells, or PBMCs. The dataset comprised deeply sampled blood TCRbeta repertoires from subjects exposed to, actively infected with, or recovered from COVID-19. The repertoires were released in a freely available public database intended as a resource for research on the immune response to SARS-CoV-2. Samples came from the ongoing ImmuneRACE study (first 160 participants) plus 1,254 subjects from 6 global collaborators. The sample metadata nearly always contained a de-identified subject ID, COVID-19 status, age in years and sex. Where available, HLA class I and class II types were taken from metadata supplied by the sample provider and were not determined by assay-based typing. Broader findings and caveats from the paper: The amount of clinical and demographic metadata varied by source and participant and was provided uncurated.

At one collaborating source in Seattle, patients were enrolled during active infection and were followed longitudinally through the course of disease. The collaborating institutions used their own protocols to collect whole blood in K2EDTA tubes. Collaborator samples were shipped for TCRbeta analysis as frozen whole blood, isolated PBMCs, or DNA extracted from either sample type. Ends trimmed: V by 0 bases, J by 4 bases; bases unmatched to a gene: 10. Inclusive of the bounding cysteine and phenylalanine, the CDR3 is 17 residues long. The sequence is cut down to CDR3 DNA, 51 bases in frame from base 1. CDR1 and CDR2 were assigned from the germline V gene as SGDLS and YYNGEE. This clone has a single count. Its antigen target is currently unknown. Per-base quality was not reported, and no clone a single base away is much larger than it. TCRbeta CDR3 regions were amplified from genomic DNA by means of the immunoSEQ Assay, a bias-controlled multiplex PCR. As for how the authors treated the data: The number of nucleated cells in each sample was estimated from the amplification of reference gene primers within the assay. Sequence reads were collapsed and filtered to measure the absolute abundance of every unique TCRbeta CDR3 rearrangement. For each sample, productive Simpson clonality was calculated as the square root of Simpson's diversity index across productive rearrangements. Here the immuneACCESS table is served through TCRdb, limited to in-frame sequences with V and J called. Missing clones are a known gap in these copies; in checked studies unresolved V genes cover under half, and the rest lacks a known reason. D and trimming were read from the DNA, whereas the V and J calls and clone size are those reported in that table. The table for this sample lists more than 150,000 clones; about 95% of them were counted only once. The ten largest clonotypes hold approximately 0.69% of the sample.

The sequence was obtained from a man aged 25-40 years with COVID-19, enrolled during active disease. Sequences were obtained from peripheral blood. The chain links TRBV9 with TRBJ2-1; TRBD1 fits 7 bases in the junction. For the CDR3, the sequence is CASSVAGRDRPYNEQFF. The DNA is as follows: TGTGCCAGCAGCGTAGCTGGTCGGGACAGACCTTACAATGAGCAGTTCTTC.